This T cell receptor beta chain emerged from a study of T cell repertoires in cytomegalovirus infection. TCRdb independently ran MiXCR on the reads; one entry per CDR3 protein. The sample gives 100,000 or so distinct CDR3 sequences, about a quarter of which show up once; 39% is in the top ten. This clonotype has ten or more counts. There are 15 residues in the CDR3. CDR1 and CDR2 from the germline V gene are SGHRS and YFSETQ. The V segment lost 0 bases and the J segment 10 bases; nucleotides outside the gene matches: 12. The V call is TRBV5-1, the J call TRBJ1-1; 7 bases align to TRBD1. This receptor was obtained from a human donor in good health (CMV status not recorded). Some clones in this sample may be carry-over from other donors' samples. The sequencing input was CD8+ T cells from PBMCs. CDR3 sequence: CASSLAGQGGVGAFF. As DNA, the CDR3 is TGCGCCAGCAGCTTGGCCGGTCAGGGGGGTGTCGGAGCTTTCTTT.